These 30 T cell receptor beta chains were all obtained from the same sample, sequenced in a study of T cell responses to AZD1222 COVID-19 vaccine (dated by TCRdb to the early 2020s). Library creation used the immunoSEQ multiplex PCR assay. The table comes from immuneACCESS by way of TCRdb, which keeps in-frame sequences with V and J called. Part of the clones is missing from these tables; in studies checked, under half for an unresolved V gene and the rest for unknown reasons. In all, the sample holds roughly 200,000 clones, and 88% of those were seen once. Jointly, the top ten make up 7.7% of the sample. The sample's time point label, decoded: baseline before first vaccination. Sequenced material: peripheral blood, taken on day 0 of AZD1222 vaccination. These receptors were obtained from an adult in good health.

The CDR3 spells CAISATGALHF. For the CDR3, the DNA is TGTGCCATCAGTGCAACAGGGGCCCTCCACTTT. The rearrangement uses TRBV10-3 and TRBJ1-6, with TRBD1 matching over 7 bases. Germline V gives CDR1 ENHRY, CDR2 SYGVKD. The V and J ends lost 4 bases and 14 bases, in that order; junction bases with no gene match: 2. CDR3 size: 11 residues.

This chain connects TRBV5-7 to TRBJ2-5; 7 bases are shared with TRBD1. TRBV5-7 is an open reading frame whose function is uncertain. The trim removed 3 bases at V and 1 base at J, leaving 6 bases unmatched. This CDR3 region has 15 residues. CDR3 protein: CASSSVRQGQETQYF. In DNA, the CDR3 is TGTGCCAGCAGCTCGGTAAGACAGGGCCAAGAGACCCAGTACTTC.

J is TRBJ2-2 and V is TRBV27, with a tentative D call TRBD2 (5 bases). The CDR3 length is 16 residues. Germline V CDR1 and CDR2: MNHEY, SMNVEV (reference sequence). Between the trimmed V and J ends, which lost 6 bases and 4 bases, there was a span of 18 bases. The CDR3 region is CASRNSGMRPTGELFF. CDR3 nucleotides: TGTGCCAGCAGAAACTCGGGGATGCGGCCCACCGGGGAGCTGTTTTTT.

This chain uses TRBV18 with TRBJ2-5; no definite D call. Germline loops: CDR1 KGHSH, CDR2 LQKENI. This CDR3 contains 14 residues. The V end was cut by 4 bases, the J end by 1 base, with 10 bases between. The CDR3 DNA reads TGTGCCAGCTCACTCTCCGGCGTCCAAGAGACCCAGTACTTC. Its translation: CASSLSGVQETQYF.

V gene TRBV10-3 combines with J gene TRBJ1-5; D gene ambiguous. The CDR3 sequence is 11 residues long. Germline values: CDR1 ENHRY, CDR2 SYGVKD. V was trimmed by 4 bases and J by 5 bases, leaving 3 bases between them. CDR3 loop: CAISGDQPQHF. For the CDR3, the DNA is TGTGCCATCAGTGGAGATCAGCCCCAGCATTTT.

In its sample, this clone was seen a few times. This CDR3 reads CASSLGRQNQPQHF. The CDR3 nucleotides read TGTGCCAGCAGTCTGGGTAGACAAAATCAGCCCCAGCATTTT. The rearrangement uses TRBV27 and TRBJ1-5; D gene ambiguous. CDR3 length: 14 amino acids. Germline values: CDR1 MNHEY, CDR2 SMNVEV (reference sequence). Trimming cost V 5 bases and J 4 bases, with 12 bases left between them.

The rearrangement uses TRBV5-1 and TRBJ2-7, with 11 bases matching TRBD1. Trimming cost V 4 bases and J 2 bases; bases outside gene matches: 2. The CDR3 loop spans 14 amino acids. The V gene's germline CDR1 is SGHRS and CDR2 YFSETQ. DNA of the CDR3: TGCGCCAGCAGCGGGACAGGGGGGACCTACGAGCAGTACTTC. This encodes CASSGTGGTYEQYF.

About this clone itself: The sample has other DNA sequences that encode this CDR3 too. The chain links TRBV6-5 to TRBJ1-1, with D possibly matching TRBD1 (6 bases). The CDR3 is 13 residues long. Germline values: CDR1 MNHEY, CDR2 SVGAGI. V lost 6 bases, J lost 2 bases, and 10 bases lay in between. Here the CDR3 reads CASRQGHNTEAFF. The DNA of the CDR3 is TGTGCCAGCAGGCAGGGGCACAACACTGAAGCTTTCTTT.

This clone was observed a handful of times. The chain combines TRBV15 with TRBJ2-3, with TRBD1 as a possible D gene (6 bases). CDR1 is LNHNV, CDR2 YYDKDF, per germline (reference sequence). The CDR3 totals 15 residues. The V end lost 4 bases, the J end lost 3 bases, and 14 bases lay between the germline ends. The CDR3: CATSTSDRSTDTQYF. As DNA, the CDR3 is TGTGCCACCAGCACCTCTGACAGGTCGACAGATACGCAGTATTTT. The whole variable domain, filled in from reference TRBV15 and TRBJ2-3, reads DAMVIQNPRYQVTQFGKPVTLSCSQTLNHNVMYWYQQKSSQAPKLLFHYYDKDFNNEADTPDNFQSRRPNTSFCFLDIRSPGLGDTAMYLCATSTSDRSTDTQYFGPGTRLTVL.

The chain couples TRBV28 to TRBJ2-4; unclear D gene. Looked up from germline, CDR1 is MDHEN and CDR2 is SYDVKM. This CDR3 contains 14 residues. V was shortened by 2 bases and J by 1 base, with 6 bases between the two germline ends. DNA for the CDR3: TGTGCCAGCAGTTTAGGGTCCGCCAAAAACATTCAGTACTTC. It yields the protein CASSLGSAKNIQYF.

J is TRBJ2-7 and V is TRBV5-1; 11 bases map to TRBD2. This CDR3 is 15 amino acids long. CDR1 is SGHRS and CDR2 is YFSETQ in the germline V gene. The J segment lost 0 bases and the V segment lost 2 bases, leaving 1 base of the junction unmatched. The CDR3 bases are TGCGCCAGCAGCTTTAGCGGGGGGGCCTCCTACGAGCAGTACTTC. Translated: CASSFSGGASYEQYF.

This clone was found a few times. J is TRBJ1-1 and V is TRBV6-7; D gene unclear. TRBV6-7 has ORF status, its function being uncertain. The germline V and J ends were trimmed by 6 bases and 1 base, with 12 bases remaining between them. The CDR3 extends over 14 amino acids. CDR3 residues: CASRLLGRNTEAFF. The CDR3 nucleotides are TGTGCCAGCAGGTTATTAGGGAGGAACACTGAAGCTTTCTTT.

DNA for the CDR3: TGTGCCATCAGCAATGGGGGAGGGGCTGAAGCTTTCTTT. Its protein product is CAISNGGGAEAFF. This chain links TRBV10-3 with TRBJ1-1; perhaps TRBD1 as D (5 bases). CDR1 is ENHRY and CDR2 is SYGVKD in the germline V gene. The CDR3 length is 13 residues. V was trimmed by 6 bases and J by 6 bases, leaving 14 bases between them.

The gene calls are TRBV6-5 and TRBJ1-1; 7 bases are a match to TRBD1. V trimming: 6 bases; J trimming: 4 bases; junction bases outside the gene matches: 5. This CDR3 region has 13 residues. CDR1 and CDR2 (germline): MNHEY, SVGAGI. CDR3 nucleotide sequence: TGTGCCAGCAGGAAGACAGGGAGCACTGAAGCTTTCTTT. This encodes CASRKTGSTEAFF.

The J gene is TRBJ2-7, the V gene TRBV9; D possibly matches TRBD1 or TRBD2 (5 bases each). CDR1 and CDR2 (germline): SGDLS, YYNGEE. V lost 0 bases, J lost 6 bases, and 10 bases lay in between. The CDR3 runs 13 residues. In nucleotides, the CDR3 is TGTGCCAGCAGCGTAGGAGGGACCCCCGAGCAGTACTTC. This gives the protein CASSVGGTPEQYF.

The J gene is TRBJ1-3, the V gene TRBV4-1; D remains unclear. The germline V gene encodes CDR1 MGHRA and CDR2 YSYEKL. This CDR3 spans 15 amino acids. Deletions cut 4 bases from V and 3 bases from J, with 13 bases between. CDR3 residues: CASSLPGRFGNTIYF. The DNA for the CDR3 is TGCGCCAGCAGCCTCCCCGGTCGGTTTGGAAACACCATATATTTT.

The J gene is TRBJ1-2, the V gene TRBV5-8, with D possibly TRBD1 on 5 matching bases. The CDR3 loop spans 13 amino acids. The ends were cut back, 5 bases at V and 1 base at J, with 9 bases in the middle. Germline V gene lookup returns CDR1 SGHTS and CDR2 YDEGEE. This chain's CDR3 is CASRSTVNYGYTF. The CDR3 DNA is TGTGCCAGCAGGTCGACAGTTAACTATGGCTACACCTTC. Full variable domain (remainder filled in from reference TRBV5-8 and TRBJ1-2): EAGVTQSPTHLIKTRGQQATLRCSPISGHTSVYWYQQALGLGLQFLLWYDEGEERNRGNFPPRFSGRQFPNYSSELNVNALELEDSALYLCASRSTVNYGYTFGSGTRLTVV.

The chain links TRBV7-9 to TRBJ2-3; TRBD1 agrees at 7 bases. Germline CDR1 reads SEHNR; CDR2 reads FQNEAQ (reference sequence). V gave up 5 bases and J gave up 2 bases; unmatched junction bases: 7. This CDR3 is 15 amino acids long. CDR3 loop: CASSILGQPTDTQYF. The CDR3 DNA reads as TGTGCCAGCAGCATCCTGGGACAGCCCACAGATACGCAGTATTTT.

This clone was counted between two and nine times. This sequence joins TRBV25-1 and TRBJ1-1, with D possibly matching TRBD1 (6 bases). V dropped 3 bases and J dropped 4 bases, with 18 bases sitting between them. The CDR3 loop spans 16 amino acids. Germline loops: CDR1 MGHDK, CDR2 SYGVNS. CDR3 nucleotide sequence: TGTGCCAGCAGTGATGGGAGGGGGGGCAGCGGCACTGAAGCTTTCTTT. Translated: CASSDGRGGSGTEAFF.

In its sample, this clone was seen once. This chain links TRBV5-1 with TRBJ2-3; 10 positions agree with TRBD1. The germline V gene has CDR1 SGHRS and CDR2 YFSETQ. This CDR3 spans 15 amino acids. V dropped 0 bases and J dropped 3; count of bases not matched to a gene: 1. This CDR3 is CASSLEDRGTDTQYF. CDR3 nucleotide sequence: TGCGCCAGCAGCTTGGAGGACAGGGGGACAGATACGCAGTATTTT.

The genes are TRBV5-1 and TRBJ2-3; D is unresolved. Trimming left V 3 bases short and J 6 bases short, with 11 bases between. Germline CDR1 reads SGHRS; CDR2 reads YFSETQ. The CDR3 has 13 amino acids. In nucleotides, the CDR3 is TGCGCCAGCAGCTCGCCGACGGAGGATACGCAGTATTTT. This translates into CASSSPTEDTQYF.

The chain has TRBV6-4 and TRBJ2-3, with D perhaps matching TRBD1 or TRBD2 (6 bases each). Germline CDR1 is MRHNA and CDR2 is SNTAGT. The CDR3 loop spans 15 amino acids. V shed 2 bases and J shed 4 bases, with 13 bases lying between them. The DNA of the CDR3 is TGTGCCAGCAGTGACGGGGGGCGCCGTGCAGATACGCAGTATTTT. Translated: CASSDGGRRADTQYF.

This chain connects TRBV14 to TRBJ1-1; maybe TRBD1 (6 bases). The germline V gene encodes CDR1 SGHDN and CDR2 FVKESK. With 4 bases removed from V and 3 bases from J, the gap between germline ends came to 15 bases. The CDR3 runs 15 residues. This CDR3 reads CASSPFRGRDTEAFF. The CDR3, as DNA: TGTGCCAGCAGCCCCTTCCGGGGGCGAGACACTGAAGCTTTCTTT.

The genes are TRBV27 and TRBJ1-6, with 7 bases fitting TRBD1. The junction had 2 bases not matched to a gene; V was cut back by 2 bases and J by 10 bases. From germline, CDR1 is MNHEY and CDR2 SMNVEV (reference sequence). CDR3 size: 13 residues. The CDR3 coding sequence is TGTGCCAGCAGTTTACGACAGGGATCACCCCTCCACTTT. Translated, it gives CASSLRQGSPLHF.

This clone turned up a few times. The rearrangement links TRBV5-1 to TRBJ2-7, with TRBD2 identical over 9 bases. CDR1 and CDR2 (germline): SGHRS, YFSETQ. This CDR3 spans 15 amino acids. V was clipped by 4 bases and J by 0 bases; unmatched bases: 5. CDR3 sequence (DNA): TGCGCCAGCAGCCCCGATAGCGGGGGCTCCTACGAGCAGTACTTC. It translates to CASSPDSGGSYEQYF.

The chain joins TRBV29-1 to TRBJ2-7, with TRBD1 identical over 10 bases. The CDR3 has 13 amino acids. Trimming took 1 base from V and 3 from J; bases not matched to a gene: 0. Germline CDR1 is SQVTM and CDR2 is ANQGSEA. The CDR3 protein is CSVEGTGGYEQYF. The CDR3 nucleotides read TGCAGCGTTGAAGGGACAGGGGGCTACGAGCAGTACTTC.

The rearrangement joins TRBV4-1 to TRBJ2-1; 12 nucleotides align to TRBD2. The CDR3 is 18 amino acids. Germline V gene lookup returns CDR1 MGHRA and CDR2 YSYEKL. With V trimmed by 1 base and J by 5 bases, 9 bases remained unmatched. The CDR3 spells CASSQVGRRLAGDNEQFF. DNA of the CDR3: TGCGCCAGCAGCCAAGTGGGGAGGAGACTAGCGGGGGACAATGAGCAGTTCTTC.

V is TRBV5-4 and J is TRBJ1-1; a possible D gene is TRBD1 (6 bases). Trimming removed 4 bases from V and 6 bases from J, with 16 bases in between. This CDR3 has 14 residues. Looked up from germline, CDR1 is SGHNT and CDR2 is YYREEE (reference sequence). CDR3 in amino acids: CASSVRQEVSEAFF. The CDR3 DNA sequence: TGTGCCAGCAGCGTCAGACAGGAAGTGTCTGAAGCTTTCTTT. Together with reference TRBV5-4 and TRBJ1-1, the CDR3 gives the full variable domain: ETGVTQSPTHLIKTRGQQVTLRCSSQSGHNTVSWYQQALGQGPQFIFQYYREEENGRGNFPPRFSGLQFPNYSSELNVNALELDDSALYLCASSVRQEVSEAFFGQGTRLTVV.

CDR3 protein: CASSPDLEKLFF. The CDR3, as DNA: TGTGCCAGCAGTCCGGACCTTGAAAAACTGTTTTTT. The V call is TRBV27, the J call TRBJ1-4, with D unclear. This CDR3 is built from 12 residues. The germline V and J ends were trimmed by 5 bases and 7 bases, with 8 bases remaining between them. Germline loops: CDR1 MNHEY, CDR2 SMNVEV (reference sequence).

This clone was counted once. V usage is TRBV5-4 and J usage is TRBJ1-3; 10 positions match TRBD1. The CDR3 totals 18 residues. Germline CDR1 reads SGHNT; CDR2 reads YYREEE (reference sequence). V lost 2 bases, J lost 2 bases, and 10 bases stayed unmatched. CDR3 sequence (DNA): TGTGCCAGCAGCTTAGGCAATCGACAGGGGGCGGCTGGAAACACCATATATTTT. It codes for CASSLGNRQGAAGNTIYF.